This T cell receptor (beta chain) comes out of a study of cytomegalovirus exposure and HLA in healthy donors. Primers for the PCR totalled 60 Vbeta and 13 Jbeta. Method: immunoSEQ multiplex PCR; TCRdb's copy keeps in-frame clones and lacks some. The sample contains about 130,000 clones, about 78% of which appear only once. This CDR3 has 15 residues. Trimming shortened V by 5 bases and J by 2 bases, and 14 bases separated the two germline ends. Germline-derived CDR1 and CDR2 are SGHTA and FQGNSA. This receptor was identified in a human donor in good health. The V and J genes are TRBV7-2 and TRBJ2-3, with a possible D match to TRBD2 (6 bases). Sample: PBMCs. CDR3 protein: CASSASGRDTDTQYF. As DNA, the CDR3 is TGTGCCAGCAGCGCCTCCGGGAGAGACACAGATACGCAGTATTTT.